The sequence of this T cell receptor (beta chain) was determined in a study of blood T cells in healthy people across ages. General observations from the study: A roughly linear fall in TCR beta diversity per million T cells was seen with increasing age.

With a J-beta primer mix and a sample-barcoded 5' primer, a second PCR ran 7 to 11 cycles. Template switching added a 12-random-nucleotide identifier to every cDNA molecule. Each CDR3 protein is one row after TCRdb ran MiXCR on the 5' RACE reads. The sample carries about 780,000 distinct CDR3 sequences, about half recorded once. Per germline, CDR1 MNHNS and CDR2 SASEGT. CDR3 size: 14 residues. With 2 bases removed from V and 3 bases from J, the gap between germline ends came to 10 bases. Concerning this clonotype itself: Its antigen remains unknown.

This chain joins TRBV6-1 and TRBJ2-5; no reliable D call. This receptor was identified in an elderly man in good health. Sequenced material: blood. The CDR3 is CASSEYVTKETQYF. The CDR3 DNA follows: TGTGCCAGCAGTGAATACGTGACAAAAGAGACCCAGTACTTC.